This T cell receptor (beta chain) comes out of a study of blood T cell repertoires in COVID-19. Under the authors' procedure: Estimation of nucleated cell counts was performed using reference gene primer amplification. Generated by immunoSEQ multiplex PCR, the TCRdb table keeps only in-frame clones and is missing some. That table supplies the V and J calls and clone size; D and trimming were determined from the DNA. The table records about 140,000 clones, roughly 84% of them present only once. This CDR3 comprises 15 residues. From germline, CDR1 is GTSNPN and CDR2 SVGIG (reference sequence). The V gene end was trimmed by 3 bases and the J gene end by 6 bases; junction bases not matched to a gene: 8.

The chain couples TRBV30 to TRBJ2-2; TRBD2 matches 9 bases. The clonotype was recovered from a man aged 60 to 75 with active or convalescent COVID-19. Input material: peripheral blood. CDR3 nucleotides: TGTGCCTGGAGGAGTATGGAGCGGGAGGCCGGGGAGCTGTTTTTT. It translates to CAWRSMEREAGELFF.